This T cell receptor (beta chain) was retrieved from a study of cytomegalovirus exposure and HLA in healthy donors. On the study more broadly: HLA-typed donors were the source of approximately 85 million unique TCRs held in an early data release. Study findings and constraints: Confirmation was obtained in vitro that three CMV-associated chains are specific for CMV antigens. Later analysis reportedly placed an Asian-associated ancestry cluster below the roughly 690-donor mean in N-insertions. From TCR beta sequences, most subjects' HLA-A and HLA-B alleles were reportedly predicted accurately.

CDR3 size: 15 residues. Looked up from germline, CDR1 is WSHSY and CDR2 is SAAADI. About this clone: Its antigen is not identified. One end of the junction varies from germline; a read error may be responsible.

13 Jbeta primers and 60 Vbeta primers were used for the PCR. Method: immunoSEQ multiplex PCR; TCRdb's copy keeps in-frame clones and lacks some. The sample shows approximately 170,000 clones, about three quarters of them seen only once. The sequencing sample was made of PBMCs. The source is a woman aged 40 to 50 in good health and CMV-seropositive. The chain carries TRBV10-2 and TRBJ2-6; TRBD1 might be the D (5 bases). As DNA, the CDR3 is TGCGCCAGCGGCACTTCTGACTCTGGGGCCAACGGCCTGACTTTC. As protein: CASGTSDSGANGLTF.